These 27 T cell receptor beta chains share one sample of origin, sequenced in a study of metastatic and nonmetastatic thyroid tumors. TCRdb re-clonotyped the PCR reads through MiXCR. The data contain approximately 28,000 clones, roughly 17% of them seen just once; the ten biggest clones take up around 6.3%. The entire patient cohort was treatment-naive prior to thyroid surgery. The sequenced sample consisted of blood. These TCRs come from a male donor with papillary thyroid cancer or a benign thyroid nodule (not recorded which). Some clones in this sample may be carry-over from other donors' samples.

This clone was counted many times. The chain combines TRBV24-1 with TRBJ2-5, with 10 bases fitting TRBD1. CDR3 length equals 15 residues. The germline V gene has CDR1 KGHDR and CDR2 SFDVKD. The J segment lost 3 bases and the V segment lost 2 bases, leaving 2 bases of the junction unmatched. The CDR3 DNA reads TGTGCCACCAGTGATTGGGACAGGGGTAAAGAGACCCAGTACTTC. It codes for CATSDWDRGKETQYF.

DNA for the CDR3: TGTGCCAGCAGCCAAGACCCAGGGTGGGCAGATACGCAGTATTTT. Protein product: CASSQDPGWADTQYF. The chain couples TRBV14 to TRBJ2-3; a weak D match, TRBD1 (5 bases). V dropped 0 bases and J dropped 4 bases, with 11 bases sitting between them. Germline V CDR1 and CDR2: SGHDN, FVKESK. The CDR3 spans 15 residues.

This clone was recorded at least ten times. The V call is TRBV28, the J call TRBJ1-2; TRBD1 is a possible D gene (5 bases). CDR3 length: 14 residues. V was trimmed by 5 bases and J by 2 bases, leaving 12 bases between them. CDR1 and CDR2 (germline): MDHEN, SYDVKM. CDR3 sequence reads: CASSTGTANYGYTF. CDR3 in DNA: TGTGCCAGCAGTACCGGGACCGCAAACTATGGCTACACCTTC.

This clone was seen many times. The CDR3 DNA follows: TGCGCCAGCAGTGCACCGGGAGGGCCGGGCGGGGAGCTGTTTTTT. Its translation is CASSAPGGPGGELFF. The rearrangement joins TRBV10-1 to TRBJ2-2; 8 nucleotides match TRBD2. The CDR3 is made up of 15 amino acids. V was clipped by 4 bases and J by 7 bases; unmatched bases: 8. Germline-derived CDR1 and CDR2 are WNHNN and SYGVQD (reference sequence).

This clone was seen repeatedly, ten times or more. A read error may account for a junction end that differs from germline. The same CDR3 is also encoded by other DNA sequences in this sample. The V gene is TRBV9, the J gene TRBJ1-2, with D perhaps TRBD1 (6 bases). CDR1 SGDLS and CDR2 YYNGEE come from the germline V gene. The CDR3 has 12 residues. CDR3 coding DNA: TGCGCCAGCAGCGGACAGACCTATGGCTACACCTTC. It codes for CASSGQTYGYTF.

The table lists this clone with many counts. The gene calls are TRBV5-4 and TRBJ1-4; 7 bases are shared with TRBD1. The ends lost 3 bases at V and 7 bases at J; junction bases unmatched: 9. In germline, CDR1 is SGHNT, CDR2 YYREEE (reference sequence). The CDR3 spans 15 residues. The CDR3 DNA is TGTGCCAGCAGCTCAGGGGGGGGGCTGGTTGAAAAACTGTTTTTT. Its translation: CASSSGGGLVEKLFF.

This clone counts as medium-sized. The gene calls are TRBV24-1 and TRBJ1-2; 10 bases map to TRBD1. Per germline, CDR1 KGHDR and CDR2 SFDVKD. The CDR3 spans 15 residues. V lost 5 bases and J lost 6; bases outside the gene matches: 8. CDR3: CATSAPGQGEDGYTF. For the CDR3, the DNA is TGTGCCACCAGTGCCCCCGGACAGGGGGAGGATGGCTACACCTTC.

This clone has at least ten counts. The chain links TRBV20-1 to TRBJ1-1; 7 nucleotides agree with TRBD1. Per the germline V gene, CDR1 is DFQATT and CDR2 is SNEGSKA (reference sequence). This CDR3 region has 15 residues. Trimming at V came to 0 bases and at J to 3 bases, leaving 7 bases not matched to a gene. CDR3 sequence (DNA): TGCAGTGCTAGAGATGTGAAGGGGGCGGACACTGAAGCTTTCTTT. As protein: CSARDVKGADTEAFF.

The CDR3 DNA reads as TGTGCCAGCAGCTTAAATTACGGGGGGACCTACAATGAGCAGTTCTTC. It specifies CASSLNYGGTYNEQFF. The V gene is TRBV7-3, the J gene TRBJ2-1; the match to TRBD2 covers 7 bases. The CDR3 spans 16 residues. Germline loops: CDR1 SGHTA, CDR2 FQGTGA. V was pared by 1 base and J by 2 bases, with 5 bases of the junction left unmatched.

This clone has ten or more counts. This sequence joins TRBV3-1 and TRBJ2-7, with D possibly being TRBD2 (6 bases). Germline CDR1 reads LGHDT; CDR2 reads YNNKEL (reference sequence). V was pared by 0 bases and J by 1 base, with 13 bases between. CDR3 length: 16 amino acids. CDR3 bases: TGTGCCAGCAGCCAAGACGGCGGGACCGCTTCCTACGAGCAGTACTTC. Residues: CASSQDGGTASYEQYF.

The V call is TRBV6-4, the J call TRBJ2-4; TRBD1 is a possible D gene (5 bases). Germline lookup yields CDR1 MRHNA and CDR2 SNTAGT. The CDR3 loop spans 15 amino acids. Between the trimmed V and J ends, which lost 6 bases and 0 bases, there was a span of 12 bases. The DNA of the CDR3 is TGTGCCAGCAGCTTTTTTGACAGAGCCAAAAACATTCAGTACTTC. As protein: CASSFFDRAKNIQYF.

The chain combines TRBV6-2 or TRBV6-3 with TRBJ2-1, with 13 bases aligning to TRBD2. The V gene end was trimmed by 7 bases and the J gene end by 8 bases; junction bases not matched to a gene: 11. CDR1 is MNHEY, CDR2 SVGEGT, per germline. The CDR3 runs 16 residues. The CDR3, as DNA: TGTGCCAGCAACTTACTAGGGACTAGCGGGAACGATGAGCAGTTCTTC. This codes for CASNLLGTSGNDEQFF.

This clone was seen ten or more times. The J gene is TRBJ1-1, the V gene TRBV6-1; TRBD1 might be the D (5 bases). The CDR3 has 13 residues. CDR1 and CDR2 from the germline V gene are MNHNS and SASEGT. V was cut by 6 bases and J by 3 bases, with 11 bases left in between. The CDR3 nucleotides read TGTGCCAGCAGAGTACAGGCGGACACTGAAGCTTTCTTT. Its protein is CASRVQADTEAFF.

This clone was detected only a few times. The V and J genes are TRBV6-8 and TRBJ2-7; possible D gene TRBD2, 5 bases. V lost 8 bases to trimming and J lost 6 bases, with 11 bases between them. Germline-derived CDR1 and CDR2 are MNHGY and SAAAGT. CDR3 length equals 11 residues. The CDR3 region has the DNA TGTGCCAGCCCCGGAGAGGGCGAGCAGTACTTC. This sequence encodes CASPGEGEQYF.

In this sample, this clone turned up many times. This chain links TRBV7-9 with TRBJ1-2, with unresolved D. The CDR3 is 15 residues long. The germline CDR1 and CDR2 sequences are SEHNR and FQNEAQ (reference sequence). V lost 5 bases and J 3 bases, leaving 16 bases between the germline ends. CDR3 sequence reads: CASSPGRGVDYGYTF. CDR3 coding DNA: TGTGCCAGCAGCCCAGGACGGGGTGTGGACTATGGCTACACCTTC.

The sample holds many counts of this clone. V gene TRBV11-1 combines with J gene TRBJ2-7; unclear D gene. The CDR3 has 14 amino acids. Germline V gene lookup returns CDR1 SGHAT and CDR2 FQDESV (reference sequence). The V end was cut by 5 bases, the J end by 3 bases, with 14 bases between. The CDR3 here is CASSPHPMDYEQYF. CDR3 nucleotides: TGTGCCAGCAGCCCCCACCCTATGGACTACGAGCAGTACTTC. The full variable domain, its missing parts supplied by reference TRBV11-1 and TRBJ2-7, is EAEVAQSPRYKITEKSQAVAFWCDPISGHATLYWYRQILGQGPELLVQFQDESVVDDSQLPKDRFSAERLKGVDSTLKIQPAELGDSAMYLCASSPHPMDYEQYFGPGTRLTVT.

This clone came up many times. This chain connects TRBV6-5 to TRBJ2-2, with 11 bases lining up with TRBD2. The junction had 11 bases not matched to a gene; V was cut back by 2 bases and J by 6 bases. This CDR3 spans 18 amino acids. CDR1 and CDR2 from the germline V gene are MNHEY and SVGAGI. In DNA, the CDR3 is TGTGCCAGCAGTTACAATGTACTAGCGGGAGTAGGACCCGGGGAGCTGTTTTTT. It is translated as CASSYNVLAGVGPGELFF.

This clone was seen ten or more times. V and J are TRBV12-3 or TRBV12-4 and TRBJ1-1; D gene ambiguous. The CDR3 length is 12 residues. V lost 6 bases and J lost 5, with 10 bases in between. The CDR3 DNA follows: TGTGCCAGCAGCCGTTGGGCGACTGAAGCTTTCTTT. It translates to CASSRWATEAFF.

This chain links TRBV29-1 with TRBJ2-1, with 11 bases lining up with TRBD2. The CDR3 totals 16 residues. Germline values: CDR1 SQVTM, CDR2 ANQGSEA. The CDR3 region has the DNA TGCACCGTAAGTAACAGGGGGACTAGCGGCCACAATGAGCAGTTCTTC. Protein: CTVSNRGTSGHNEQFF.

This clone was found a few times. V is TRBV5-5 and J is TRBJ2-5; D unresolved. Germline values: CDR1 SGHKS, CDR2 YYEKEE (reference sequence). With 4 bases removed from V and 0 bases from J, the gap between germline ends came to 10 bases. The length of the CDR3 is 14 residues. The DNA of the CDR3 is TGTGCCAGCAGCCCCCGTACGTACCAAGAGACCCAGTACTTC. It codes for CASSPRTYQETQYF.

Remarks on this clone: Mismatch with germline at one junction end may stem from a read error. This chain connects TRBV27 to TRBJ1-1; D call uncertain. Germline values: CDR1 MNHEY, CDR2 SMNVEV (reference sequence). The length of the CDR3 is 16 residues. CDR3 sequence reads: CVSNLRSGVVNTEAFF. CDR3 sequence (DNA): TGTGTCAGCAACCTACGGTCGGGTGTGGTGAACACTGAAGCTTTCTTT.

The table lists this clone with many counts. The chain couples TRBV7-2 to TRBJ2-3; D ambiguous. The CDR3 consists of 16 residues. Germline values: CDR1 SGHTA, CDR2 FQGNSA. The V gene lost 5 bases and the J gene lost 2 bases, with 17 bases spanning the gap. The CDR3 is CASSPLEPTLTDTQYF. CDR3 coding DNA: TGTGCCAGCAGCCCCCTTGAGCCAACTCTCACAGATACGCAGTATTTT. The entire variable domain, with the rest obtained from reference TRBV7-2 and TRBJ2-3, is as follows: GAGVSQSPSNKVTEKGKDVELRCDPISGHTALYWYRQSLGQGLEFLIYFQGNSAPDKSGLPSDRFSAERTGGSVSTLTIQRTQQEDSAVYLCASSPLEPTLTDTQYFGPGTRLTVL.

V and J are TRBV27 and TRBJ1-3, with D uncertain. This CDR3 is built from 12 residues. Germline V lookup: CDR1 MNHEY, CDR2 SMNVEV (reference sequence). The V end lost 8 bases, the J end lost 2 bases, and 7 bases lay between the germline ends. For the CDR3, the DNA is TGTGCCAGCGGGGAGACTGGAAACACCATATATTTT. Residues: CASGETGNTIYF.

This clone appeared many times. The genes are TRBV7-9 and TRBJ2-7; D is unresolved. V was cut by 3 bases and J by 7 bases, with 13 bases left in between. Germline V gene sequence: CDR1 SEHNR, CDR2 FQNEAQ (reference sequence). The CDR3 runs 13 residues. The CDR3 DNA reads TGTGCCAGCAGCTTTAAGACCAGTGGGGAGCAGTACTTC. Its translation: CASSFKTSGEQYF.

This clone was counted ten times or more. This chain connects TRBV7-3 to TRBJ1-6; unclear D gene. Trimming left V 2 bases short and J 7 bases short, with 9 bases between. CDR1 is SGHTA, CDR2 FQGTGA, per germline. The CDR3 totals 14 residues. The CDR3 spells CASSLYSQNSPLHF. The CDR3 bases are TGTGCCAGCAGCTTATATTCCCAAAATTCACCCCTCCACTTT. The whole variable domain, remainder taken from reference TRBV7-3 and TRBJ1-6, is GAGVSQTPSNKVTEKGKYVELRCDPISGHTALYWYRQSLGQGPEFLIYFQGTGAADDSGLPNDRFFAVRPEGSVSTLKIQRTERGDSAVYLCASSLYSQNSPLHFGNGTRLTVT.

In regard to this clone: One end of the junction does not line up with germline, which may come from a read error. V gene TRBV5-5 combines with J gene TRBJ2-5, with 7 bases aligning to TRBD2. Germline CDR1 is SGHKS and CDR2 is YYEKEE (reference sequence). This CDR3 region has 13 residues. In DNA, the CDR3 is TGTGCCAGCAGCTCACTAGCGTGTGAGACCCATTACTTC. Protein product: CASSSLACETHYF.

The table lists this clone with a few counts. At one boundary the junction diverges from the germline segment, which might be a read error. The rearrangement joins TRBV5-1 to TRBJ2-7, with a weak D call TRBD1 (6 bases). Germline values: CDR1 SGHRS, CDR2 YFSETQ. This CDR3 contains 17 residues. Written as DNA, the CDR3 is TGCGCCAGCAGCTTGGCGGGGATCAGGGTGGGACACAACGAGCAGTACTTT. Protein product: CASSLAGIRVGHNEQYF.